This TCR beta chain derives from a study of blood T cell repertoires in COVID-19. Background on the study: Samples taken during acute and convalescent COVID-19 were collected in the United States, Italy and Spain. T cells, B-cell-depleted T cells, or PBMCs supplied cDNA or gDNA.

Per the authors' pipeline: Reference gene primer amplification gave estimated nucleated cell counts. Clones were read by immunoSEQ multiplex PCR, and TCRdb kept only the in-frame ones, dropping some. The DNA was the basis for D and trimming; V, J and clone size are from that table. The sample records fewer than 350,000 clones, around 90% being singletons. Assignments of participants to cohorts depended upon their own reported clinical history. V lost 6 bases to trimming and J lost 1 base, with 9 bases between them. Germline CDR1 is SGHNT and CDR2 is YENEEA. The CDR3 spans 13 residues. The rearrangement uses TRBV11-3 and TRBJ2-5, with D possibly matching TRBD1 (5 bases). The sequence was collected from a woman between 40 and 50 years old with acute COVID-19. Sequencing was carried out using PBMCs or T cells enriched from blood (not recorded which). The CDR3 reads CASRQVPQETQYF. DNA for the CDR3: TGTGCCAGCAGACAGGTACCCCAAGAGACCCAGTACTTC. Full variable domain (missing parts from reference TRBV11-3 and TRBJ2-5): EAGVVQSPRYKIIEKKQPVAFWCNPISGHNTLYWYLQNLGQGPELLIRYENEEAVDDSQLPKDRFSAERLKGVDSTLKIQPAELGDSAVYLCASRQVPQETQYFGPGTRLLVL.